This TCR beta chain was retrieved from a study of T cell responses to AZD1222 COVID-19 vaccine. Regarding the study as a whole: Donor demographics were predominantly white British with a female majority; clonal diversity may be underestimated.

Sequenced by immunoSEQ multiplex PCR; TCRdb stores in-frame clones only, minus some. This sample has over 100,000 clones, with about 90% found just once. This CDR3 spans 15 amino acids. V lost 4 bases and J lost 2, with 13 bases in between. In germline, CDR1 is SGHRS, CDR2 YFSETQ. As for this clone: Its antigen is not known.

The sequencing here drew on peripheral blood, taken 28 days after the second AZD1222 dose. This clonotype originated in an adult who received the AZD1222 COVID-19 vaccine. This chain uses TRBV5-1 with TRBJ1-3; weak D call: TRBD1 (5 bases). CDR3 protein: CASSRDGRPGNTIYF. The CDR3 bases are TGCGCCAGCAGCCGGGACGGTCGTCCTGGAAACACCATATATTTT. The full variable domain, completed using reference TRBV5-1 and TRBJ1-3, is KAGVTQTPRYLIKTRGQQVTLSCSPISGHRSVSWYQQTPGQGLQFLFEYFSETQRNKGNFPGRFSGRQFSNSRSEMNVSTLELGDSALYLCASSRDGRPGNTIYFGEGSWLTVV.